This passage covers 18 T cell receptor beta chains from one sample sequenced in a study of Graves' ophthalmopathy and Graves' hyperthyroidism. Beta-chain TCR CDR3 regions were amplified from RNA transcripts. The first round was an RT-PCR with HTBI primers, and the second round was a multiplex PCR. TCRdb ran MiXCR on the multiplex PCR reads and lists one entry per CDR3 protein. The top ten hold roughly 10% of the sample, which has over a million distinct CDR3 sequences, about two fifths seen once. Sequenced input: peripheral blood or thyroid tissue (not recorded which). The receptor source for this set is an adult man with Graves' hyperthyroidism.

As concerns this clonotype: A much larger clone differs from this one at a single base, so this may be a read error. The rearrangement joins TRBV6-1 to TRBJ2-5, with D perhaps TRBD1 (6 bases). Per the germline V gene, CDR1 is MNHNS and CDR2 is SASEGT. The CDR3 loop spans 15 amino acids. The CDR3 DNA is TGTGCCGGCAGCAAACACAGGGATAAGCAAGAGACCCAGTACTTC. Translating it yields CAGSKHRDKQETQYF.

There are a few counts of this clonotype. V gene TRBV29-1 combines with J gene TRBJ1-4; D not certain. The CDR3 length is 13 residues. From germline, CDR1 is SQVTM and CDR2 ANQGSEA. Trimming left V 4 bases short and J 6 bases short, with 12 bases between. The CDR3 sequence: CSVARRSDEKLFF. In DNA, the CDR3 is TGCAGCGTTGCCCGGAGGAGTGATGAAAAACTGTTTTTT.

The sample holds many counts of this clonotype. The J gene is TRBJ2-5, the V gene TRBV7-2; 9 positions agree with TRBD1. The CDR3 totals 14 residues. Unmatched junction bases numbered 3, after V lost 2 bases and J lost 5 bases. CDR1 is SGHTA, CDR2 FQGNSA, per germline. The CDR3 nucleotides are TGTGCCAGCAGCTTACCCGGACAGGGGGAGACCCAGTACTTC. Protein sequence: CASSLPGQGETQYF. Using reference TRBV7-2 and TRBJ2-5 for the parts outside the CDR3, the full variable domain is GAGVSQSPSNKVTEKGKDVELRCDPISGHTALYWYRQSLGQGLEFLIYFQGNSAPDKSGLPSDRFSAERTGGSVSTLTIQRTQQEDSAVYLCASSLPGQGETQYFGPGTRLLVL.

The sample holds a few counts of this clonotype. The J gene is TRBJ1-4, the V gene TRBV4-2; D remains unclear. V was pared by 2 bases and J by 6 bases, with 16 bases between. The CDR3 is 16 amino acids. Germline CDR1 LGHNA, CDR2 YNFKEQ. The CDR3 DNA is TGTGCCAGCAGCCAATTTCTCGGAACCGCTGATGAAAAACTGTTTTTT. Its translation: CASSQFLGTADEKLFF.

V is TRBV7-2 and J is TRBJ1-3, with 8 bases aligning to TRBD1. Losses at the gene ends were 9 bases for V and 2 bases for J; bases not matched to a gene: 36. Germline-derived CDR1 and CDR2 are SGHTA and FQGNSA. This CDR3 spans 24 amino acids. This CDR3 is CASCATTGSLEEVQGAQAGNTIYF. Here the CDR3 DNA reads TGTGCCAGTTGCGCCACGACCGGCAGTTTAGAAGAGGTTCAGGGGGCGCAGGCTGGAAACACCATATATTTT.

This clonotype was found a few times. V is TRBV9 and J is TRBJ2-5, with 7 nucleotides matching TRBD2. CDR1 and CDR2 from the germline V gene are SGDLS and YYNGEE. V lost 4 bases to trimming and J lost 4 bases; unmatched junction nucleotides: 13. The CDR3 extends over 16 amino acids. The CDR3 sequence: CASSQGPGGDGETQYF. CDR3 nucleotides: TGTGCCAGCAGCCAAGGACCGGGGGGAGATGGAGAGACCCAGTACTTC. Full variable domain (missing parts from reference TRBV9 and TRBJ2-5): DSGVTQTPKHLITATGQRVTLRCSPRSGDLSVYWYQQSLDQGLQFLIQYYNGEERAKGNILERFSAQQFPDLHSELNLSSLELGDSALYFCASSQGPGGDGETQYFGPGTRLLVL.

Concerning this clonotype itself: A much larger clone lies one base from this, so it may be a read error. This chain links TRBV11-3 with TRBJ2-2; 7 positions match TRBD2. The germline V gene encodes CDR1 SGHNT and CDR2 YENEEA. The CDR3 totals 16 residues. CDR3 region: CASSLSGGTNTGEVFF. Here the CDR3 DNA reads TGTGCCAGCAGCTTGTCCGGGGGGACGAACACCGGGGAGGTGTTTTTT.

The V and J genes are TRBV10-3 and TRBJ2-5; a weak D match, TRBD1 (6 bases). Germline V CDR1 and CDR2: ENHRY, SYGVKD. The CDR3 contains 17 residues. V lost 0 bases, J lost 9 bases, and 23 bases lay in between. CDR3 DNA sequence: TGTGCCATCAGTGAGTCGGGACACGGGATCTCAAATCAGCCCCAGTACTTC. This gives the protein CAISESGHGISNQPQYF.

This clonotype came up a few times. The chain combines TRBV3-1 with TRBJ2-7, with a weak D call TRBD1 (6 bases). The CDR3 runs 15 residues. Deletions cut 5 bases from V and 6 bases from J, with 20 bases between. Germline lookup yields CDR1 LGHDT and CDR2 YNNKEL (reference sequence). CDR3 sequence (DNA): TGTGCCAGCAGCGACCGATTTATAGGGACACGCGAGCAGTACTTC. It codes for CASSDRFIGTREQYF.

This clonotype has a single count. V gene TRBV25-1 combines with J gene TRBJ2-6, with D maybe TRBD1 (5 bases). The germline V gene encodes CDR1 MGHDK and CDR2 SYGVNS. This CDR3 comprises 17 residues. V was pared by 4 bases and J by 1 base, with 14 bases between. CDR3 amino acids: CASSGGSGLSGANVLTF. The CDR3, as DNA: TGTGCCAGCAGTGGGGGCTCGGGCCTGTCTGGGGCCAACGTCCTGACTTTC. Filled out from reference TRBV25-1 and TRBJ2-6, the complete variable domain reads EADIYQTPRYLVIGTGKKITLECSQTMGHDKMYWYQQDPGMELHLIHYSYGVNSTEKGDLSSESTVSRIRTEHFPLTLESARPSHTSQYLCASSGGSGLSGANVLTFGAGSRLTVL.

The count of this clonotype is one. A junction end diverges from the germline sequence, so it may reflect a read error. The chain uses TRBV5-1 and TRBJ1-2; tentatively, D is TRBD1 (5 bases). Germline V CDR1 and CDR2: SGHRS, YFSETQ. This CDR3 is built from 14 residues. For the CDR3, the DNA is TGTGCCAGCAGCTCAACCGGGACGGTTTATGGCTACACCTTC. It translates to CASSSTGTVYGYTF.

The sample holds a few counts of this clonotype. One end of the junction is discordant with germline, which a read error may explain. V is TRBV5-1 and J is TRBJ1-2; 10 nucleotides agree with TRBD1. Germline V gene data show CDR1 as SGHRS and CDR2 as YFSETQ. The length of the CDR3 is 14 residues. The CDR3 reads CASGGRQGARGYTF. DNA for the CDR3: TGTGCCAGCGGCGGGAGACAGGGGGCTCGTGGCTACACCTTC.

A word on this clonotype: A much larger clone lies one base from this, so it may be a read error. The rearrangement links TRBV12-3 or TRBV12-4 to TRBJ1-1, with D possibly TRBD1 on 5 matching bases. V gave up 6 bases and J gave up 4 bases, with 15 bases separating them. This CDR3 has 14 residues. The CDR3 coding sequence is TGTGCCAGCAGCCCCCGGGGGATCAGCACTGAAGCTTTCTTT. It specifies CASSPRGISTEAFF.

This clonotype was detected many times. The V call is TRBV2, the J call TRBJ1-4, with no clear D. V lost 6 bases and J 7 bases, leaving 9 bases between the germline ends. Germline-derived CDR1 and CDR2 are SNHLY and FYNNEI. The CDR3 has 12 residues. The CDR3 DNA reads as TGTGCCAGCAGCGAACGGGGTGAAAAACTGTTTTTT. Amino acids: CASSERGEKLFF.

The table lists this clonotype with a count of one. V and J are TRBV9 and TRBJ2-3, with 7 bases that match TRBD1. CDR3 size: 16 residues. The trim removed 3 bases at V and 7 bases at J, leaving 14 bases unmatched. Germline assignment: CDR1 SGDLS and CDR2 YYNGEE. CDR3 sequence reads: CASSAGTAAGLNTQYF. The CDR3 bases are TGTGCCAGCAGCGCAGGGACAGCGGCCGGGTTGAATACGCAGTATTTT. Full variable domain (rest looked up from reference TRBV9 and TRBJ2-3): DSGVTQTPKHLITATGQRVTLRCSPRSGDLSVYWYQQSLDQGLQFLIQYYNGEERAKGNILERFSAQQFPDLHSELNLSSLELGDSALYFCASSAGTAAGLNTQYFGPGTRLTVL.

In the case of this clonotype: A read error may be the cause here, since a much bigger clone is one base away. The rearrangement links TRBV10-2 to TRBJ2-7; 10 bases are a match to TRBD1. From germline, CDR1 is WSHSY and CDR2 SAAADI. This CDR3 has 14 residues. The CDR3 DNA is TGTGCCAACAGTATCCGGGACAGGGGCTACGAGCAGTACTTC. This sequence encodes CANSIRDRGYEQYF.

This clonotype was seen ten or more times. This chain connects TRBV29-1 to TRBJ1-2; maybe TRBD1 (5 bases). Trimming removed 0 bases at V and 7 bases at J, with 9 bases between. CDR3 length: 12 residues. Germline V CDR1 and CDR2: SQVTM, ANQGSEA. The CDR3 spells CSVEDGGSGYTF. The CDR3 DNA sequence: TGCAGCGTTGAAGATGGGGGGAGTGGCTACACCTTC.

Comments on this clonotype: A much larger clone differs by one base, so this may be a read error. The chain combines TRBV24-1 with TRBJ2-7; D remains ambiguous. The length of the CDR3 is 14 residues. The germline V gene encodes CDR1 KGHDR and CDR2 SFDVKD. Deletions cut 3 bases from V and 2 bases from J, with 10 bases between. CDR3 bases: TGTGCCACCAGTGATGTAAACGACACCTACGAGCAGTACTTC. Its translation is CATSDVNDTYEQYF.